This T cell receptor beta chain was identified in a study of Ad26.COV2.S vaccination and SARS-CoV-2 variants. At the level of the study: Donor was assigned to the Ad26.COV2.S arm of trial COV1001.

Measured with immunoSEQ multiplex PCR; TCRdb has only the in-frame clones, and not every one. The table lists fewer than 400,000 clones, 85% of them singletons. The CDR3 sequence is 19 residues long. Trimming left V 3 bases short and J 0 bases short, with 22 bases between. Germline V CDR1 and CDR2: SGDLS, YYNGEE. As to treatment: approximately 18 received Ad26.COV2.S at low or high dose, single or two shots; about 5 received placebo; per-sample allocation not given. Repertoires come from day 63 after the first vaccine or placebo injection. An adult of 18-55 years in Boston served as donor. The vaccine antigen was prefusion-stabilized Wuhan SARS-CoV-2 spike. Findings and limits, study-wide: Vaccinees reportedly had broad spike-specific CD8+ and CD4+ T cell responses.

Only one count was recorded for this clone. No antigen is known for it. The sequenced sample was peripheral blood, obtained in a trial of Ad26.COV2.S vaccine versus placebo. The sequence was obtained from a person between 18 and 60 years old who received the Ad26.COV2.S COVID-19 vaccine or a placebo. The chain recombines TRBV9 with TRBJ2-1, with D tentatively TRBD2 (9 bases). This CDR3 is CASSAQGAGGSFSYNEQFF. As DNA, the CDR3 is TGTGCCAGCAGCGCCCAGGGGGCGGGGGGGTCATTCTCCTACAATGAGCAGTTCTTC.